Presented here are 29 T cell receptor beta chains from one specimen sequenced in a study of spatial heterogeneity in lung cancer. One entry per CDR3 protein results from TCRdb running MiXCR on the 5' RACE reads. The sample has 55,000 to 75,000 distinct CDR3 sequences, 8% to 9% seen once; the top ten hold about 14%. Time point noted: sample taken at primary tumor resection. Material for sequencing was whole RNA from tumor, nontumor lung or frozen PBMC, left unsorted. The sequences come from PBMCs, collected at surgery. The receptors were sampled from a female donor with early-stage non-small cell lung cancer.

This clonotype showed up just a few times. This chain links TRBV12-3 or TRBV12-4 with TRBJ1-4, with a weak D call TRBD1 (5 bases). The CDR3 covers 14 residues. The V and J ends lost 3 bases and 4 bases respectively, with 9 bases between them. Written as DNA, the CDR3 is TGTGCCAGCAGTTTGAGACAGCGTAATGAAAAACTGTTTTTT. Its translation is CASSLRQRNEKLFF.

This clonotype occurred many times. This chain connects TRBV20-1 to TRBJ1-3; D uncertain. V was shortened by 3 bases and J by 5 bases, with 11 bases between the two germline ends. The germline V gene has CDR1 DFQATT and CDR2 SNEGSKA (reference sequence). The CDR3 loop spans 13 amino acids. The CDR3 here is CSARAGNRNTIYF. Written as DNA, the CDR3 is TGCAGTGCTAGGGCCGGGAACCGAAACACCATATATTTT.

In this sample, this clonotype turned up many times. The V and J genes are TRBV9 and TRBJ2-1; 10 bases are shared with TRBD1. The germline V gene encodes CDR1 SGDLS and CDR2 YYNGEE. Trimming removed 3 bases from V and 8 bases from J; junction bases left unmatched: 5. This CDR3 region has 14 residues. The CDR3 loop reads CASSAGTGVHEQFF. In DNA, the CDR3 is TGTGCCAGCAGCGCCGGGACAGGGGTCCATGAGCAGTTCTTC.

The table lists this clonotype with many counts. J is TRBJ1-6 and V is TRBV20-1; perhaps TRBD1 as D (5 bases). Per germline, CDR1 DFQATT and CDR2 SNEGSKA (reference sequence). The V and J ends lost 6 bases and 6 bases respectively, with 15 bases between them. The length of the CDR3 is 14 residues. CDR3 region: CSAPKRGSNSPLHF. CDR3 sequence (DNA): TGCAGTGCCCCAAAGAGGGGTTCTAATTCACCCCTCCACTTT.

The genes are TRBV20-1 and TRBJ2-1; 7 bases are a match to TRBD2. The CDR3 is 16 amino acids. V shed 6 bases, J shed 0 bases, and the junction held 11 bases outside the gene matches. Germline V gives CDR1 DFQATT, CDR2 SNEGSKA (reference sequence). CDR3 protein: CSAPHSGLSSYNEQFF. The CDR3 nucleotides read TGCAGTGCCCCCCATAGCGGGCTAAGCTCCTACAATGAGCAGTTCTTC.

The sample holds many counts of this clonotype. V usage is TRBV12-3 or TRBV12-4 and J usage is TRBJ2-2, with 10 bases aligning to TRBD2. V trimming: 4 bases; J trimming: 4 bases; junction bases outside the gene matches: 3. This CDR3 is 15 amino acids long. Written as DNA, the CDR3 is TGTGCCAGCAGTTATAGCGGGAGGCCCACCGGGGAGCTGTTTTTT. This gives the protein CASSYSGRPTGELFF.

This clonotype has just a few counts. The V call is TRBV5-1, the J call TRBJ2-7, with a tentative D call TRBD1 (6 bases). CDR3 length: 14 amino acids. V was trimmed by 4 bases and J by 5 bases, leaving 16 bases between them. Germline V gene sequence: CDR1 SGHRS, CDR2 YFSETQ. CDR3 protein: CASSLDLDRNEQYF. For the CDR3, the DNA is TGCGCCAGCAGCCTAGACCTGGACAGAAACGAGCAGTACTTC. Complete variable domain (other parts from reference TRBV5-1 and TRBJ2-7): KAGVTQTPRYLIKTRGQQVTLSCSPISGHRSVSWYQQTPGQGLQFLFEYFSETQRNKGNFPGRFSGRQFSNSRSEMNVSTLELGDSALYLCASSLDLDRNEQYFGPGTRLTVT.

The table lists this clonotype with many counts. The chain employs TRBV12-3 or TRBV12-4 and TRBJ2-3; D unclear. Trimming shortened V by 2 bases and J by 4 bases, and 16 bases separated the two germline ends. This CDR3 has 16 amino acids. The CDR3 sequence is CASSLSGLSSPDTQYF. The CDR3 bases are TGTGCCAGCAGTTTATCCGGGCTCAGCAGCCCAGATACGCAGTATTTT.

This clonotype was observed many times. The chain employs TRBV2 and TRBJ1-5, with unresolved D. Germline V CDR1 and CDR2: SNHLY, FYNNEI. Trimming removed 4 bases at V and 4 bases at J, with 8 bases between. The CDR3 runs 13 residues. The CDR3 sequence: CASSAGENQPQHF. CDR3 coding DNA: TGTGCCAGCAGTGCGGGAGAGAATCAGCCCCAGCATTTT. The full variable domain, with the rest looked up from reference TRBV2 and TRBJ1-5, is EPEVTQTPSHQVTQMGQEVILRCVPISNHLYFYWYRQILGQKVEFLVSFYNNEISEKSEIFDDQFSVERPDGSNFTLKIRSTKLEDSAMYFCASSAGENQPQHFGDGTRLSIL.

This clonotype has only a few counts. The chain links TRBV25-1 to TRBJ2-4; no reliable D call. CDR3 length: 15 residues. V shed 5 bases and J shed 1 base, with 12 bases lying between them. Germline CDR1 MGHDK, CDR2 SYGVNS. The CDR3 here is CASSPPVEAKNIQYF. The CDR3 region has the DNA TGTGCCAGCAGTCCTCCGGTGGAGGCCAAAAACATTCAGTACTTC.

This clonotype has a count of ten or more. The chain uses TRBV5-1 and TRBJ1-1; D perhaps matches TRBD1 (6 bases). Germline V gives CDR1 SGHRS, CDR2 YFSETQ. This CDR3 has 15 residues. Trimming took off 0 bases at V and 3 bases at J, with 12 bases between the two ends. Written as DNA, the CDR3 is TGCGCCAGCAGCTTGGGAAACAGGGTGGACACTGAAGCTTTCTTT. Its translation is CASSLGNRVDTEAFF.

This clonotype showed up just a few times. CDR3 in DNA: TGTGCCAGCAGGGGTAGCGACAGGGGGAGGCAAGAGACCCAGTACTTC. It codes for CASRGSDRGRQETQYF. The V gene is TRBV25-1, the J gene TRBJ2-5; TRBD1 agrees at 9 bases. After removal of 6 bases from V and 2 bases from J, the junction contained 10 bases not matched to a gene. CDR1 MGHDK and CDR2 SYGVNS come from the germline V gene. CDR3 length: 16 amino acids. Looking up the rest from reference TRBV25-1 and TRBJ2-5 gives the full variable domain: EADIYQTPRYLVIGTGKKITLECSQTMGHDKMYWYQQDPGMELHLIHYSYGVNSTEKGDLSSESTVSRIRTEHFPLTLESARPSHTSQYLCASRGSDRGRQETQYFGPGTRLLVL.

The chain recombines TRBV20-1 with TRBJ1-2; D call uncertain. Per the germline V gene, CDR1 is DFQATT and CDR2 is SNEGSKA (reference sequence). Trimming shortened V by 7 bases and J by 0 bases, and 12 bases separated the two germline ends. The CDR3 is made up of 13 amino acids. The DNA for the CDR3 is TGCAGTGTAGGACCTTATACTAACTATGGCTACACCTTC. Encoded protein: CSVGPYTNYGYTF.

This clonotype has ten or more counts. The chain uses TRBV7-9 and TRBJ2-1; either TRBD1 or TRBD2 may fit D (5 bases each). This CDR3 contains 15 residues. Germline V gene sequence: CDR1 SEHNR, CDR2 FQNEAQ (reference sequence). With 5 bases removed from V and 9 bases from J, the gap between germline ends came to 20 bases. The CDR3 is CASSKGQGSSGEQFF. In DNA form, the CDR3 reads TGTGCCAGCAGCAAGGGGCAGGGCTCAAGCGGTGAGCAGTTCTTC. The variable domain in full, with the rest retrieved from reference TRBV7-9 and TRBJ2-1, is DTGVSQNPRHKITKRGQNVTFRCDPISEHNRLYWYRQTLGQGPEFLTYFQNEAQLEKSRLLSDRFSAERPKGSFSTLEIQRTEQGDSAMYLCASSKGQGSSGEQFFGPGTRLTVL.

This clonotype turned up a few times. The J gene is TRBJ2-1, the V gene TRBV5-1; 9 nucleotides line up with TRBD2. In germline, CDR1 is SGHRS, CDR2 YFSETQ. This CDR3 has 15 residues. V gave up 7 bases and J gave up 9 bases; unmatched junction bases: 14. The CDR3 DNA follows: TGCGCCAGCTTTTCACTAAGCGGGGGGCCGGGTGAGCAGTTCTTC. Amino acid sequence: CASFSLSGGPGEQFF.

This clonotype has just a few counts. The chain links TRBV6-2 or TRBV6-3 to TRBJ1-1, with D unclear. Deletions cut 2 bases from V and 0 bases from J, with 4 bases between. Germline CDR1 is MNHEY and CDR2 is SVGEGT. This CDR3 comprises 13 residues. For the CDR3, the DNA is TGTGCCAGCAGTTACGACTTGAACACTGAAGCTTTCTTT. Residues: CASSYDLNTEAFF.

This clonotype has more than one count but fewer than ten. The CDR3 region is CASSPTGQSYEQYF. The CDR3 DNA follows: TGTGCCAGCAGTCCCACTGGACAGAGCTACGAGCAGTACTTC. The V and J genes are TRBV4-2 and TRBJ2-7, with D maybe TRBD1 (6 bases). Germline CDR1 and CDR2: LGHNA and YNFKEQ. There are 14 residues in the CDR3. Trimming pared 6 bases from V and 3 bases from J, leaving 15 bases between.

The DNA of the CDR3 is TGTGCCAGCAGCCAAAACGGGCAGATCAATCAGCCCCAGCATTTT. Amino acids: CASSQNGQINQPQHF. The rearrangement joins TRBV12-3 or TRBV12-4 to TRBJ1-5; no reliable D call. Trimming left V 6 bases short and J 3 bases short, with 15 bases between. This CDR3 has 15 amino acids.

This clonotype has a count of ten or more. V is TRBV9 and J is TRBJ2-5, with D possibly TRBD2 on 5 matching bases. In germline, CDR1 is SGDLS, CDR2 YYNGEE. The CDR3 length is 15 residues. Trimming took off 6 bases at V and 2 bases at J, with 17 bases between the two ends. The CDR3: CASTRNGNDQETQYF. The CDR3 DNA follows: TGTGCCAGCACCCGTAACGGGAATGATCAAGAGACCCAGTACTTC.

Ten or more counts support this clonotype. The chain's CDR3 is CASKRQGTEAFF. The CDR3 DNA reads as TGTGCCAGCAAGAGACAGGGAACTGAAGCTTTCTTT. The J gene is TRBJ1-1, the V gene TRBV2; 7 bases match TRBD1. CDR1 is SNHLY, CDR2 FYNNEI, per germline. J was trimmed by 5 bases and V by 7 bases; bases with no gene match: 4. This CDR3 contains 12 residues.

This sequence joins TRBV12-3 or TRBV12-4 and TRBJ2-7; a possible D gene is TRBD1 (5 bases). Deletions cut 5 bases from V and 3 bases from J, with 8 bases between. The CDR3 is made up of 12 amino acids. In DNA form, the CDR3 reads TGTGCCAGCAGTAGGACAAGCTACGAGCAGTACTTC. Translating gives CASSRTSYEQYF.

The V call is TRBV6-5, the J call TRBJ1-5, with D unclear. The CDR3 length is 16 residues. Trimming shortened V by 0 bases and J by 6 bases, and 15 bases separated the two germline ends. The V gene's germline CDR1 is MNHEY and CDR2 SVGAGI. CDR3 nucleotides: TGTGCCAGCAGTTACTCCCGAACCGTGGCGGGTCAGCCCCAGCATTTT. This encodes CASSYSRTVAGQPQHF.

Only a few counts were recorded for this clonotype. The chain uses TRBV9 and TRBJ1-1, with 8 bases identical to TRBD1. The J segment lost 0 bases and the V segment lost 3 bases, leaving 7 bases of the junction unmatched. This CDR3 comprises 16 residues. Germline CDR1 and CDR2: SGDLS and YYNGEE. Written as DNA, the CDR3 is TGTGCCAGCAGCGGCACAGGGGGGAGAATGAACACTGAAGCTTTCTTT. It yields the protein CASSGTGGRMNTEAFF.

In its sample, this clonotype was seen many times. This rearrangement joins TRBV5-6 to TRBJ2-7; perhaps TRBD1 as D (6 bases). The CDR3 contains 12 residues. CDR1 is SGHDT and CDR2 is YYEEEE in the germline V gene. Between the trimmed V and J ends, which lost 4 bases and 5 bases, there was a span of 10 bases. The CDR3 sequence is CASSEQGHEQYV. CDR3 DNA sequence: TGTGCCAGCAGCGAACAGGGCCACGAGCAGTACGTC.

This clonotype was detected many times. The chain links TRBV6-5 to TRBJ1-2, with D possibly being TRBD1 (5 bases). Germline loops: CDR1 MNHEY, CDR2 SVGAGI. The V and J ends lost 2 bases and 1 base respectively, with 8 bases between them. The CDR3 has 14 residues. The CDR3 sequence is CASSYQGLNYGYTF. The DNA for the CDR3 is TGTGCCAGCAGTTACCAGGGTCTTAACTATGGCTACACCTTC.

This clonotype has at least ten counts. The chain joins TRBV12-3 or TRBV12-4 to TRBJ1-2, with D possibly being TRBD1 (5 bases). The CDR3 extends over 14 amino acids. Trimming stripped 5 bases from V and 4 bases from J, with 14 bases between. The CDR3 DNA is TGTGCCAGCAGTAAAGCAGGGAACGGCTATGGCTACACCTTC. The encoded protein is CASSKAGNGYGYTF.

This clonotype was observed at least ten times. The rearrangement uses TRBV7-3 and TRBJ1-5; the match to TRBD1 covers 7 bases. The trim removed 3 bases at V and 2 bases at J, leaving 10 bases unmatched. This CDR3 is built from 17 residues. Germline V lookup: CDR1 SGHTA, CDR2 FQGTGA. The CDR3 coding sequence is TGTGCCAGCAGCTTCGACAGGGAGGAGCGGGGCAATCAGCCCCAGCATTTT. It codes for CASSFDREERGNQPQHF.

This clonotype occurred many times. The J gene is TRBJ1-6, the V gene TRBV2; D remains unclear. CDR3 length: 14 amino acids. Trimming left V 4 bases short and J 7 bases short, with 11 bases between. From germline, CDR1 is SNHLY and CDR2 FYNNEI. CDR3 amino acids: CASSVQSSNSPLHF. The CDR3 DNA reads as TGTGCCAGCAGTGTCCAGAGTTCCAATTCACCCCTCCACTTT.

The chain joins TRBV18 to TRBJ2-2; 10 bases agree with TRBD1. The CDR3 covers 15 residues. The V gene's germline CDR1 is KGHSH and CDR2 LQKENI. Trimming cost V 6 bases and J 3 bases; bases outside gene matches: 4. The CDR3 region has the DNA TGTGCCAGCTCGGGGACAGGGGACGACACCGGGGAGCTGTTTTTT. Amino acid sequence: CASSGTGDDTGELFF.